This TCR beta chain originates from a study of blood T cell repertoires in COVID-19. During active infection, Seattle patients enrolled and were then monitored through disease. CDR1 is MNHEY, CDR2 SVGEGT, per germline. This CDR3 comprises 14 residues. Trimming removed 0 bases from V and 4 bases from J, with 9 bases in between. Profiled with immunoSEQ multiplex PCR; TCRdb holds only in-frame clones, not every one. The data hold 200,000 to 250,000 clones, with approximately 90% observed a single time. The chain has TRBV6-2 or TRBV6-3 and TRBJ1-2; the D gene is possibly TRBD1 (5 bases). Sequencing was done on a sample of peripheral blood. The TCR comes from a woman in her forties or fifties with COVID-19, enrolled during active disease. The CDR3 region has the DNA TGTGCCAGCAGTTACTCGACAGTATTCTATGGCTACACCTTC. Encoded protein: CASSYSTVFYGYTF.